Following are 27 T cell receptor beta chains from one sample sequenced in a study of blood T cells in healthy people across ages. A second PCR, run for about 7 to 11 cycles, used a sample-barcoded 5' primer plus a J-beta primer mix. TCRdb re-called the 5' RACE reads with MiXCR, one entry per CDR3 protein. The profile shows about 290,000 distinct CDR3 sequences, roughly 27% of them singletons. Sequencing was carried out using blood. Source of these receptors: a woman between 65 and 79 years old in good health.

This clonotype has only a few counts. The rearrangement joins TRBV5-1 to TRBJ2-2; D remains unclear. The V end was cut by 0 bases, the J end by 0 bases, with 9 bases between. The CDR3 consists of 16 residues. Germline values: CDR1 SGHRS, CDR2 YFSETQ. The CDR3 DNA reads TGCGCCAGCAGCTTGGGTATATCCGCGAACACCGGGGAGCTGTTTTTT. Translation gives CASSLGISANTGELFF.

This clonotype was detected only a few times. V usage is TRBV7-2 and J usage is TRBJ1-5; the D gene is possibly TRBD1 (6 bases). In germline, CDR1 is SGHTA, CDR2 FQGNSA. The CDR3 runs to 15 residues. With 2 bases removed from V and 5 bases from J, the gap between germline ends came to 13 bases. The CDR3 DNA reads as TGTGCCAGCAGCTTATTTTGGGCAGGGGATCAGCCCCAGCATTTT. Translation gives CASSLFWAGDQPQHF.

Only a few counts were recorded for this clonotype. The chain couples TRBV27 to TRBJ2-1, with D perhaps TRBD1 or TRBD2 (6 bases each). The CDR3 contains 17 residues. Trimming left V 4 bases short and J 0 bases short, with 16 bases between. Germline V lookup: CDR1 MNHEY, CDR2 SMNVEV (reference sequence). Here the CDR3 reads CASSSTGGAGSYNEQFF. The CDR3 region has the DNA TGTGCCAGCAGTTCCACCGGGGGCGCGGGCTCCTACAATGAGCAGTTCTTC.

This clonotype was picked up a small number of times. A junction end diverges from the germline sequence, so it may reflect a read error. This chain connects TRBV20-1 to TRBJ2-2; possibly TRBD2 for D (6 bases). The CDR3 loop spans 13 amino acids. Germline lookup yields CDR1 DFQATT and CDR2 SNEGSKA (reference sequence). CDR3 sequence: CGASAGGVGELFF. In nucleotides, the CDR3 is TGCGGTGCTAGTGCCGGGGGAGTCGGGGAGCTGTTTTTT.

This rearrangement joins TRBV4-1 to TRBJ2-7; D remains unclear. This CDR3 contains 16 residues. CDR1 and CDR2 from the germline V gene are MGHRA and YSYEKL. V was cut by 2 bases and J by 0 bases, with 14 bases left in between. The CDR3 nucleotides are TGCGCCAGCAGCCAAAACTCCTGGTACAGCTCCTACGAGCAGTACTTC. Amino acid sequence: CASSQNSWYSSYEQYF.

The rearrangement uses TRBV5-1 and TRBJ1-2, with D unclear. The CDR3 sequence is 14 residues long. V gave up 8 bases and J gave up 7 bases, with 21 bases separating them. The germline V gene has CDR1 SGHRS and CDR2 YFSETQ. In nucleotides, the CDR3 is TGCGCCAGTAGCCCCGGAGGGATGACAAGTGGCTACACCTTC. Its translation is CASSPGGMTSGYTF.

This clonotype was seen a few times. The chain uses TRBV18 and TRBJ1-1, with D perhaps TRBD1 (6 bases). The CDR3 contains 15 residues. Germline V gene data show CDR1 as KGHSH and CDR2 as LQKENI. Trimming took off 5 bases at V and 1 base at J, with 14 bases between the two ends. CDR3 region: CASSGTQGKNTEAFF. The CDR3, as DNA: TGTGCCAGCTCAGGAACCCAGGGGAAGAACACTGAAGCTTTCTTT.

This clonotype has only a few counts. V usage is TRBV20-1 and J usage is TRBJ2-5; 11 bases agree with TRBD2. Looked up from germline, CDR1 is DFQATT and CDR2 is SNEGSKA (reference sequence). After removal of 6 bases from V and 5 bases from J, the junction contained 11 bases not matched to a gene. The CDR3 totals 15 residues. This chain's CDR3 is CSADSLAGVRETQYF. In DNA form, the CDR3 reads TGCAGTGCCGACTCACTAGCGGGAGTGCGGGAGACCCAGTACTTC.

In DNA form, the CDR3 reads TGTGCCAGCAGCCCCCAGACTAGCCGGAAGGTCAATGAGCAGTTCTTC. Amino acid sequence: CASSPQTSRKVNEQFF. The genes are TRBV7-3 and TRBJ2-5; 7 bases are a match to TRBD2. The J call is uncertain, as TRBJ2-1 better fits the DNA end. This CDR3 region has 16 residues. Germline V lookup: CDR1 SGHTA, CDR2 FQGTGA.

This clonotype was detected many times. The rearrangement uses TRBV28 and TRBJ2-5; 10 bases map to TRBD2. The J call may be faulty, since TRBJ2-1 better matches the DNA end. Germline V lookup: CDR1 MDHEN, CDR2 SYDVKM. This CDR3 is 16 amino acids long. The DNA for the CDR3 is TGTGCCAGCAGTTTTATCGCTAGCGGGAGTTACAATGAGCAGTTCTTC. Translated: CASSFIASGSYNEQFF.

The chain links TRBV14 to TRBJ1-6; a weak D match, TRBD1 (5 bases). Trimming pared 0 bases from V and 0 bases from J, leaving 9 bases between. Germline V CDR1 and CDR2: SGHDN, FVKESK. The CDR3 is 17 residues long. In nucleotides, the CDR3 is TGTGCCAGCAGCCAAGATCGGGGGAGCTCCTATAATTCACCCCTCCACTTT. Amino acid sequence: CASSQDRGSSYNSPLHF.

Worth noting for this clonotype: One end of the junction is discordant with germline, which a read error may explain. The chain has TRBV7-2 and TRBJ1-1; 7 bases fit TRBD1. CDR3 length: 13 amino acids. In germline, CDR1 is SGHTA, CDR2 FQGNSA. The CDR3 DNA is TGTGCCAGCAGCTACCCGGGACAGAGAGAAGTTTTCTTT. Translating gives CASSYPGQREVFF.

This chain links TRBV7-2 with TRBJ2-3; 10 bases align to TRBD2. V trimming: 5 bases; J trimming: 6 bases; junction bases outside the gene matches: 8. The germline V gene has CDR1 SGHTA and CDR2 FQGNSA. The CDR3 consists of 15 residues. The CDR3 DNA sequence: TGTGCCAGCAGCCTTAGCGGGGGGCGGTTGGATACGCAGTATTTT. It translates to CASSLSGGRLDTQYF.

V is TRBV4-1 and J is TRBJ1-1; D ambiguous. The CDR3 runs to 14 residues. Per germline, CDR1 MGHRA and CDR2 YSYEKL. With 1 base removed from V and 3 bases from J, the gap between germline ends came to 9 bases. The CDR3 DNA is TGCGCCAGCAGCCAAGTATTAAGGGACACTGAAGCTTTCTTT. This encodes CASSQVLRDTEAFF.

V gene TRBV28 combines with J gene TRBJ2-3; D is unresolved. V lost 6 bases and J lost 6, with 16 bases in between. This CDR3 is 14 amino acids long. Germline values: CDR1 MDHEN, CDR2 SYDVKM. This CDR3 reads CASSSGRSRDTQYF. The CDR3 DNA sequence: TGTGCCAGCAGCTCGGGTCGCTCGAGGGATACGCAGTATTTT.

The rearrangement uses TRBV7-2 and TRBJ2-2; no reliable D call. Between the trimmed V and J ends, which lost 1 base and 6 bases, there was a span of 9 bases. Per the germline V gene, CDR1 is SGHTA and CDR2 is FQGNSA. The CDR3 covers 14 residues. The CDR3 spells CASSLDAVAGELFF. The CDR3 DNA reads TGTGCCAGCAGCTTAGATGCGGTGGCCGGGGAGCTGTTTTTT.

In regard to this clonotype: Being one base from a much bigger clone, this may be a read error. The CDR3 region is CASSPVNEQFF. The DNA for the CDR3 is TGTGCCAGCAGCCCCGTCAATGAGCAGTTCTTC. The chain is built from TRBV7-8 and TRBJ2-1, with D unresolved. V lost 5 bases to trimming and J lost 6 bases, with 5 bases between them. The CDR3 runs to 11 residues. From germline, CDR1 is SGHVS and CDR2 FQNEAQ. The variable domain in full, completed from reference TRBV7-8 and TRBJ2-1, reads GAGVSQSPRYKVAKRGQDVALRCDPISGHVSLFWYQQALGQGPEFLTYFQNEAQLDKSGLPSDRFFAERPEGSVSTLKIQRTQQEDSAVYLCASSPVNEQFFGPGTRLTVL.

This clonotype has just a few counts. V gene TRBV12-5 combines with J gene TRBJ2-5; D is possibly TRBD2 (5 bases). The J call may be mistaken, given a closer DNA end match to TRBJ2-1. The germline gives CDR1 LGHNT, CDR2 FRNRAP. The CDR3 length is 11 residues. This CDR3 reads CASSMREEQFF. The CDR3 bases are TGTGCTAGCTCTATGAGGGAGGAGCAGTTCTTC.

The CDR3 region is CASSVITGTPYNEQFF. The CDR3 DNA reads TGCGCCAGCAGCGTAATAACAGGGACCCCCTACAATGAGCAGTTCTTC. The chain joins TRBV5-1 to TRBJ2-1; D is perhaps TRBD1 (6 bases). The CDR3 consists of 16 residues. The germline V gene has CDR1 SGHRS and CDR2 YFSETQ. Trimming shortened V by 4 bases and J by 2 bases, and 16 bases separated the two germline ends.

The rearrangement uses TRBV14 and TRBJ2-1; D is unclear. This CDR3 has 16 amino acids. Trimming removed 0 bases at V and 0 bases at J, with 9 bases between. The germline CDR1 and CDR2 sequences are SGHDN and FVKESK. In nucleotides, the CDR3 is TGTGCCAGCAGCCAAGACTGGTTAAACTCCTACAATGAGCAGTTCTTC. This sequence encodes CASSQDWLNSYNEQFF. The full variable domain, completed using reference TRBV14 and TRBJ2-1, is EAGVTQFPSHSVIEKGQTVTLRCDPISGHDNLYWYRRVMGKEIKFLLHFVKESKQDESGMPNNRFLAERTGGTYSTLKVQPAELEDSGVYFCASSQDWLNSYNEQFFGPGTRLTVL.

J is TRBJ1-4 and V is TRBV5-1; D ambiguous. The germline V gene encodes CDR1 SGHRS and CDR2 YFSETQ. The CDR3 runs to 17 residues. V was clipped by 4 bases and J by 3 bases, with 19 bases between them. CDR3 coding DNA: TGCGCCAGCAGCCTAACAGATGCCCGGGCGGCTAATGAAAAACTGTTTTTT. Residues: CASSLTDARAANEKLFF.

Worth noting for this clonotype: The junction and the germline gene differ at one end; a read error may be behind it. This rearrangement joins TRBV5-1 to TRBJ2-7; D call uncertain. Germline V gene sequence: CDR1 SGHRS, CDR2 YFSETQ. There are 13 residues in the CDR3. CDR3 sequence: CASSLVRFAEQYF. The CDR3, as DNA: TGCGCCAGCAGTTTGGTTAGGTTCGCGGAGCAGTACTTC.

This clonotype came up a few times. The gene calls are TRBV28 and TRBJ1-1; a possible D gene is TRBD1 (6 bases). Germline CDR1 and CDR2: MDHEN and SYDVKM. The CDR3 extends over 12 amino acids. V was pared by 8 bases and J by 4 bases, with 11 bases between. CDR3 nucleotides: TGTGCCAGCCTGGGGGCCAGCACTGAAGCTTTCTTT. Its protein product is CASLGASTEAFF.

This clonotype was detected only a few times. This sequence joins TRBV4-1 and TRBJ2-5; 9 nucleotides line up with TRBD2. The J call is uncertain, as TRBJ2-1 better fits the DNA end. Germline V gene data show CDR1 as MGHRA and CDR2 as YSYEKL. This CDR3 spans 17 amino acids. The CDR3 bases are TGCGCCAGCAGCCAAGCGGTCTTGGCTAGCGGGAATCAAGAGCAGTTCTTC. It specifies CASSQAVLASGNQEQFF.

This clonotype was detected a few times. One end of the junction is discordant with germline, which a read error may explain. This sequence joins TRBV18 and TRBJ2-5; D perhaps matches TRBD2 (6 bases). In germline, CDR1 is KGHSH, CDR2 LQKENI. The CDR3 is made up of 14 amino acids. CDR3 nucleotides: TGTGCCAGCCACGCGACTAGGGCCCAAGAGACTCAGTACTTC. As protein: CASHATRAQETQYF.

This clonotype was seen a handful of times. DNA of the CDR3: TGCAGTGCTAGAGGGGGGGCCGCTGAAAAACTGTTTTTT. It translates to CSARGGAAEKLFF. The V gene is TRBV20-1, the J gene TRBJ1-4, with D perhaps TRBD1 (6 bases). This CDR3 spans 13 amino acids. Trimming shortened V by 1 base and J by 7 bases, and 10 bases separated the two germline ends. The germline V gene has CDR1 DFQATT and CDR2 SNEGSKA (reference sequence).

The chain recombines TRBV28 with TRBJ2-5, with D possibly TRBD2 on 5 matching bases. The germline gives CDR1 MDHEN, CDR2 SYDVKM. Trimming took 6 bases from V and 1 from J, leaving 12 bases between them. This CDR3 has 14 amino acids. In nucleotides, the CDR3 is TGTGCCAGCAGGAGGGCGGGCGCCCAAGAGACCCAGTACTTC. It yields the protein CASRRAGAQETQYF.